A single sample is the source of the 30 T cell receptor beta chains below, sequenced in a study of cytomegalovirus exposure and HLA in healthy donors. The PCR employed 60 Vbeta primers together with 13 Jbeta primers. Sequencing was performed with immunoSEQ multiplex PCR; in TCRdb, only in-frame clones are kept and a portion is missing. The sample lists some 120,000 clones, approximately 80% seen once, with 2% to 2.5% in the top ten. Sequencing was performed on PBMCs. These receptors originate from a young man in good health and CMV-seronegative.

V usage is TRBV30 and J usage is TRBJ1-2; 7 bases match TRBD1. This CDR3 has 15 amino acids. Losses at the gene ends were 5 bases for V and 2 bases for J; bases not matched to a gene: 11. Germline V gene data show CDR1 as GTSNPN and CDR2 as SVGIG (reference sequence). CDR3 DNA sequence: TGTGCCTGGCTGAACCGGGACAGAGCAAACTATGGCTACACCTTC. It specifies CAWLNRDRANYGYTF.

The chain recombines TRBV29-1 with TRBJ2-7, with 8 bases matching TRBD1. CDR1 and CDR2 from the germline V gene are SQVTM and ANQGSEA. After removal of 3 bases from V and 4 bases from J, the junction contained 14 bases not matched to a gene. This CDR3 has 16 residues. For the CDR3, the DNA is TGCAGCGTTGAGGAATGGGGTGGACAGGGACAATACGAGCAGTACTTC. This codes for CSVEEWGGQGQYEQYF.

The chain is built from TRBV28 and TRBJ2-7; TRBD1 is a possible D gene (6 bases). Germline V gene data show CDR1 as MDHEN and CDR2 as SYDVKM. This CDR3 comprises 16 residues. V lost 2 bases, J lost 7 bases, and 21 bases lay in between. CDR3 nucleotides: TGTGCCAGCAGTTTAGTCGCCAGGGGCCCTCTTGGGGAGCAGTACTTC. It yields the protein CASSLVARGPLGEQYF.

The gene calls are TRBV7-2 and TRBJ2-1; 10 bases fit TRBD2. The V and J ends lost 3 bases and 8 bases, in that order; junction bases with no gene match: 10. The CDR3 runs to 16 residues. Per germline, CDR1 SGHTA and CDR2 FQGNSA. This CDR3 reads CASSFLAGGTVDEQFF. CDR3 sequence (DNA): TGTGCCAGCAGCTTTTTAGCGGGAGGTACGGTCGATGAGCAGTTCTTC.

This chain connects TRBV6-6 to TRBJ1-5; weak D call: TRBD1 (5 bases). Germline-derived CDR1 and CDR2 are MNHNY and SVGAGI (reference sequence). The V end was cut by 0 bases, the J end by 7 bases, with 10 bases between. The CDR3 contains 14 residues. The CDR3 reads CASSYSGGTQPQHF. The CDR3 nucleotides are TGTGCCAGCAGTTACTCTGGGGGGACCCAGCCCCAGCATTTT.

This clone was counted between two and nine times. This chain's CDR3 is CASSTRYSGRVQETQYF. In nucleotides, the CDR3 is TGCGCCAGCAGCACACGATACTCAGGGAGGGTCCAAGAGACCCAGTACTTC. The chain is built from TRBV4-1 and TRBJ2-5; 7 nucleotides align to TRBD2. The germline gives CDR1 MGHRA, CDR2 YSYEKL. The CDR3 is made up of 17 amino acids. Trimming at V came to 5 bases and at J to 1 base, leaving 13 bases not matched to a gene.

The rearrangement uses TRBV18 and TRBJ2-5, with D hard to call. The CDR3 is 13 amino acids. V was pared by 5 bases and J by 2 bases, with 9 bases between. The germline V gene encodes CDR1 KGHSH and CDR2 LQKENI. This chain's CDR3 is CASSTLGQETQYF. In nucleotides, the CDR3 is TGTGCCAGCTCAACTCTAGGTCAAGAGACCCAGTACTTC. The whole variable domain, filled in from reference TRBV18 and TRBJ2-5, reads NAGVMQNPRHLVRRRGQEARLRCSPMKGHSHVYWYRQLPEEGLKFMVYLQKENIIDESGMPKERFSAEFPKEGPSILRIQQVVRGDSAAYFCASSTLGQETQYFGPGTRLLVL.

This clone was seen only a few times. The rearrangement joins TRBV5-5 to TRBJ2-7; a weak D match, TRBD2 (6 bases). Germline V gene lookup returns CDR1 SGHKS and CDR2 YYEKEE (reference sequence). With 2 bases removed from V and 9 bases from J, the gap between germline ends came to 9 bases. The CDR3 covers 11 residues. In DNA form, the CDR3 reads TGTGCCAGCAGCTTAGGAGGGCGGCAGTACGTC. The encoded protein is CASSLGGRQYV.

The chain is built from TRBV18 and TRBJ2-7; 14 bases match TRBD2. Germline trimming cut 4 bases from V and 6 bases from J; bases unmatched to any gene: 5. Germline CDR1 reads KGHSH; CDR2 reads LQKENI. The CDR3 contains 15 residues. The CDR3 coding sequence is TGTGCCAGCTCACTAGGGACTAGCGGGAGAACCGAGCAGTACTTC. It yields the protein CASSLGTSGRTEQYF.

The rearrangement links TRBV27 to TRBJ2-5; TRBD1 matches at 12 bases. Looked up from germline, CDR1 is MNHEY and CDR2 is SMNVEV (reference sequence). The CDR3 consists of 14 residues. Germline trimming cut 7 bases from V and 4 bases from J; bases unmatched to any gene: 4. The CDR3 DNA reads as TGTGCCAGCAAATCGGGACAGGGGGCAGAGACCCAGTACTTC. Translating it yields CASKSGQGAETQYF.

The V call is TRBV28, the J call TRBJ2-7; TRBD2 matches at 7 bases. J gave up 3 bases and V 6 bases, and 5 bases lay outside the gene matches. The CDR3 is 13 amino acids. Germline CDR1 and CDR2: MDHEN and SYDVKM. CDR3 amino acids: CASRGGVSYEQYF. The CDR3 nucleotides read TGTGCCAGCAGGGGGGGGGTTAGCTACGAGCAGTACTTC.

This sequence joins TRBV7-8 and TRBJ2-5; TRBD1 matches at 9 bases. This CDR3 has 12 residues. Germline V gene data show CDR1 as SGHVS and CDR2 as FQNEAQ. Trimming cost V 5 bases and J 5 bases; bases outside gene matches: 0. CDR3 coding DNA: TGTGCCAGCAGCGGACAGGGGGAGACCCAGTACTTC. The encoded protein is CASSGQGETQYF.

The genes are TRBV28 and TRBJ2-3, with a weak D call TRBD1 (5 bases). Trimming took off 6 bases at V and 2 bases at J, with 18 bases between the two ends. The CDR3 has 16 amino acids. The V gene's germline CDR1 is MDHEN and CDR2 SYDVKM. The CDR3 sequence is CASSTLDTRNTDTQYF. The CDR3 coding sequence is TGTGCCAGCAGCACCTTGGACACCCGGAACACAGATACGCAGTATTTT.

This clone was detected only a few times. The rearrangement joins TRBV5-1 to TRBJ2-5, with D perhaps TRBD1 (7 bases). Deletions cut 4 bases from V and 4 bases from J, with 11 bases between. This CDR3 comprises 13 residues. Germline V gene sequence: CDR1 SGHRS, CDR2 YFSETQ. CDR3 coding DNA: TGCGCCAGCAGCACCCAGGGGGGAGAGACCCAGTACTTC. It codes for CASSTQGGETQYF. The entire variable domain, with the rest obtained from reference TRBV5-1 and TRBJ2-5, is as follows: KAGVTQTPRYLIKTRGQQVTLSCSPISGHRSVSWYQQTPGQGLQFLFEYFSETQRNKGNFPGRFSGRQFSNSRSEMNVSTLELGDSALYLCASSTQGGETQYFGPGTRLLVL.

The J gene is TRBJ2-1, the V gene TRBV18; the D is unclear. CDR1 is KGHSH, CDR2 LQKENI, per germline. The ends were cut back, 3 bases at V and 9 bases at J, with 9 bases in the middle. CDR3 length: 12 amino acids. CDR3 nucleotide sequence: TGTGCCAGCTCACCCCTAGGAACTGAGCAGTTCTTC. Its protein is CASSPLGTEQFF.

This CDR3 is CSAGINEQFF. The DNA for the CDR3 is TGCAGCGCAGGAATCAATGAGCAGTTCTTC. The chain recombines TRBV29-1 with TRBJ2-1; no definite D call. Germline CDR1 SQVTM, CDR2 ANQGSEA. Trimming pared 7 bases from V and 6 bases from J, leaving 7 bases between. This CDR3 is 10 amino acids long.

The V call is TRBV6-5, the J call TRBJ1-6; 9 bases line up with TRBD1. Looked up from germline, CDR1 is MNHEY and CDR2 is SVGAGI. V was clipped by 6 bases and J by 7 bases; unmatched bases: 7. The CDR3 has 15 amino acids. The CDR3 region has the DNA TGTGCCAGCAGACCCTTGGACAGGGGAAATTCACCCCTCCACTTT. Translation: CASRPLDRGNSPLHF.

The chain has TRBV6-4 and TRBJ2-2; TRBD2 matches at 13 bases. With 4 bases clipped from V and 0 bases from J, the junction kept 2 bases outside the gene matches. Per germline, CDR1 MRHNA and CDR2 SNTAGT. The CDR3 totals 17 residues. The CDR3 nucleotides are TGTGCCAGCAGTGGGACTAGCGGGAGCCCGAACACCGGGGAGCTGTTTTTT. It codes for CASSGTSGSPNTGELFF.

This chain joins TRBV6-1 and TRBJ2-7; D might be TRBD2 (6 bases). V dropped 6 bases and J dropped 6 bases, with 15 bases sitting between them. Germline assignment: CDR1 MNHNS and CDR2 SASEGT. The CDR3 runs 13 residues. CDR3: CASSPTSRGEQYF. The CDR3 DNA reads as TGTGCCAGCAGCCCAACTAGCCGCGGCGAGCAGTACTTC.

The rearrangement uses TRBV30 and TRBJ2-7, with a possible D match to TRBD1 (5 bases). The CDR3 contains 11 residues. Germline V lookup: CDR1 GTSNPN, CDR2 SVGIG (reference sequence). Trimming removed 4 bases from V and 3 bases from J, with 7 bases in between. CDR3 nucleotide sequence: TGTGCCTGGACAACAGGCTACGAGCAGTACTTC. Protein sequence: CAWTTGYEQYF.

In its sample, this clone was seen a few times. The CDR3 sequence is CASSQEEAGLGKNIQYF. The CDR3 DNA follows: TGCGCCAGCAGCCAAGAAGAAGCAGGGCTGGGCAAAAACATTCAGTACTTC. The gene calls are TRBV4-3 and TRBJ2-4; D might be TRBD1 (5 bases). The V gene lost 0 bases and the J gene lost 3 bases, with 15 bases spanning the gap. The CDR3 loop spans 17 amino acids. The germline CDR1 and CDR2 sequences are LGHNA and YSLEER.

The rearrangement links TRBV14 to TRBJ2-5, with 14 bases lining up with TRBD2. Germline V gene sequence: CDR1 SGHDN, CDR2 FVKESK. This CDR3 contains 18 residues. V trimming: 1 base; J trimming: 3 bases; junction bases outside the gene matches: 7. The CDR3 sequence: CASSQGGLAGGLKETQYF. CDR3 in DNA: TGTGCCAGCAGCCAAGGTGGACTAGCGGGAGGACTCAAAGAGACCCAGTACTTC. The variable domain in full, with the rest retrieved from reference TRBV14 and TRBJ2-5, is EAGVTQFPSHSVIEKGQTVTLRCDPISGHDNLYWYRRVMGKEIKFLLHFVKESKQDESGMPNNRFLAERTGGTYSTLKVQPAELEDSGVYFCASSQGGLAGGLKETQYFGPGTRLLVL.

The gene calls are TRBV27 and TRBJ2-3; the D is unclear. The CDR3 is 14 residues long. Trimming took off 3 bases at V and 2 bases at J, with 9 bases between the two ends. In germline, CDR1 is MNHEY, CDR2 SMNVEV (reference sequence). The CDR3 DNA reads as TGTGCCAGCAGTTTTTCATACAACACAGATACGCAGTATTTT. Translation: CASSFSYNTDTQYF.

This clone appeared once. The chain links TRBV7-9 to TRBJ2-7; TRBD2 matches at 7 bases. Per the germline V gene, CDR1 is SEHNR and CDR2 is FQNEAQ (reference sequence). With 5 bases clipped from V and 1 base from J, the junction kept 11 bases outside the gene matches. This CDR3 is built from 16 residues. CDR3 residues: CASSHVAGVRSYEQYF. CDR3 coding DNA: TGTGCCAGCAGCCACGTGGCGGGAGTTAGGTCCTACGAGCAGTACTTC.

The J gene is TRBJ1-1, the V gene TRBV5-1, with a tentative D call TRBD1 (6 bases). There are 14 residues in the CDR3. Germline V gene sequence: CDR1 SGHRS, CDR2 YFSETQ. The V end was cut by 3 bases, the J end by 1 base, with 10 bases between. CDR3 in amino acids: CASSSTGWNTEAFF. The CDR3 DNA reads TGCGCCAGCAGCTCCACAGGGTGGAACACTGAAGCTTTCTTT.

The V and J genes are TRBV18 and TRBJ1-4; D is possibly TRBD1 (5 bases). Germline V gene lookup returns CDR1 KGHSH and CDR2 LQKENI. This CDR3 comprises 14 residues. V lost 0 bases, J lost 13 bases, and 15 bases lay in between. The CDR3 sequence: CASSPPFRQIGLFF. DNA for the CDR3: TGTGCCAGCTCACCACCATTTAGACAGATAGGACTGTTTTTT.

J is TRBJ2-4 and V is TRBV6-1; tentative D call: TRBD2 (5 bases). Germline V gene lookup returns CDR1 MNHNS and CDR2 SASEGT. Trimming cost V 1 base and J 3 bases, with 16 bases left between them. The CDR3 consists of 17 residues. For the CDR3, the DNA is TGTGCCAGCAGTGAAGATCCGGGGTTTGCAATCAAAAACATTCAGTACTTC. It yields the protein CASSEDPGFAIKNIQYF.

This clone turned up a few times. The chain uses TRBV6-5 and TRBJ1-1; D call uncertain. The V gene's germline CDR1 is MNHEY and CDR2 SVGAGI. Deletions cut 6 bases from V and 5 bases from J, with 7 bases between. The CDR3 runs to 11 residues. The CDR3 here is CASRSQTEAFF. The CDR3 DNA reads TGTGCCAGCAGGTCTCAGACTGAAGCTTTCTTT.

V usage is TRBV6-5 and J usage is TRBJ2-7; D ambiguous. Per the germline V gene, CDR1 is MNHEY and CDR2 is SVGAGI. V shed 5 bases and J shed 1 base, with 9 bases lying between them. The CDR3 is 13 amino acids. This chain's CDR3 is CASSHLGSYEQYF. DNA of the CDR3: TGTGCCAGCAGTCACCTCGGGTCCTACGAGCAGTACTTC.

The chain couples TRBV10-1 to TRBJ2-7; a weak D match, TRBD1 (6 bases). Germline V CDR1 and CDR2: WNHNN, SYGVQD (reference sequence). The CDR3 is 15 amino acids. V gave up 6 bases and J gave up 6 bases, with 21 bases separating them. This CDR3 is CASRDRYRAAREQYV. The CDR3 coding sequence is TGCGCCAGCAGGGACCGATACAGGGCCGCTCGCGAGCAGTACGTC.